This T cell receptor beta chain was obtained from a study of T cell repertoires in cytomegalovirus infection (dated by TCRdb to the late 2010s). For the wider study: Peptide stimulations targeted recently identified HLA-C-restricted CMV epitopes, whose presentation resists viral immunomodulation, together with well-studied HLA-B-restricted epitopes. Donor HLA type was relevant to the analysis, as public TCR beta signatures indicated carriage of CMV infection together with the matching HLA type. Broader findings and caveats from the paper: In the ex vivo response, HLA-C-restricted CMV-specific TCR beta clonotypes were dominant, and in two of eight donors the single most frequent clonotype came from this HLA-C-restricted group. Cumulative frequency of public TCR beta family members discriminated carriers of CMV infection plus the relevant HLA type in this cohort and an independent approximately 370-donor cohort.

Trimming costs V 2 bases and J 10 bases, and their ends lie 12 bases apart. CDR3 length: 13 amino acids, cysteine to phenylalanine. Of all the DNA, just the CDR3 is kept, 39 bases in frame from base 1. CDR1 and CDR2 were assigned from the germline V gene as KGHSH and LQKENI. The treatment or condition tag for this specimen amounts to: in vitro stimulation with specific CMV peptide epitopes to enrich CMV-specific T cells. Notes on this clonotype: The specificity of this receptor is unknown. No qualities accompany the bases; no much larger clone lies one base away.

For sequencing, an Illumina HiSeq 1500 was employed. Using fastp at Q25 and MiXCR, TCRdb reprocessed the public reads and kept productive beta chains. Rows are combined by CDR3 protein, so each entry shows the most common genes and DNA. This sample is represented by 300,000 to 400,000 distinct CDR3 sequences; approximately 32% of them were singletons. Around 18% of the sample is held by the ten biggest clonotypes. This material consisted of cultured PBMCs, taken from culture after CMV antigen stimulation. The source is a human donor in good health (CMV status not recorded). Some clones in this sample may be carry-over from other donors' samples. The chain is encoded by TRBV18 joined to TRBJ2-1, with the D segment identity uncertain. In nucleotide form, the sequence is TGTGCCAGCTCACCAGACCCATCCGGAGAGCAGTTCTTC. Protein translation: CASSPDPSGEQFF.